One and the same sample provided the 32 T cell receptor beta chains below, sequenced in a study of neoadjuvant anti-PD-1 for oral cavity cancer. The time point: after neoadjuvant nivolumab, at surgical resection. Produced via immunoSEQ multiplex PCR; TCRdb's table is partial and in-frame only. The sample yields about 42,000 clones, about three quarters seen once. The sample consisted of PBMCs, taken after nivolumab (anti-PD-1) treatment. The origin of the receptors is a person between 35 and 79 years old with oral cavity squamous cell carcinoma.

The DNA for the CDR3 is TGTGCCAGCAGCTTGGTTAGGAGTTCCTACGAGCAGTACTTC. Translated, it gives CASSLVRSSYEQYF. V is TRBV5-8 and J is TRBJ2-7, with unresolved D. The CDR3 spans 14 residues. CDR1 and CDR2 from the germline V gene are SGHTS and YDEGEE. Trimming shortened V by 0 bases and J by 1 base, and 8 bases separated the two germline ends. The entire variable domain, with the rest obtained from reference TRBV5-8 and TRBJ2-7, is as follows: EAGVTQSPTHLIKTRGQQATLRCSPISGHTSVYWYQQALGLGLQFLLWYDEGEERNRGNFPPRFSGRQFPNYSSELNVNALELEDSALYLCASSLVRSSYEQYFGPGTRLTVT.

The chain combines TRBV9 with TRBJ2-7; 11 nucleotides match TRBD2. The CDR3 extends over 15 amino acids. Looked up from germline, CDR1 is SGDLS and CDR2 is YYNGEE. V shed 0 bases and J 2 bases; nucleotides not matched to a gene: 1. This chain's CDR3 is CASSVGLAGTYEQYF. DNA of the CDR3: TGTGCCAGCAGCGTAGGACTAGCGGGAACCTACGAGCAGTACTTC.

The genes are TRBV19 and TRBJ1-2, with D hard to call. The V end lost 8 bases, the J end lost 4 bases, and 8 bases lay between the germline ends. This CDR3 comprises 11 residues. Germline V gives CDR1 LNHDA, CDR2 SQIVND (reference sequence). The CDR3 DNA reads TGTGCCAGTGGTTTAGGCTATGGCTACACCTTC. Encoded protein: CASGLGYGYTF.

The DNA of the CDR3 is TGTGCCAGCAGCAAACCGGGACAGGGACGAGTCTACGAGCAGTACTTC. This sequence encodes CASSKPGQGRVYEQYF. This rearrangement joins TRBV14 to TRBJ2-7, with 9 bases identical to TRBD1. The CDR3 is made up of 16 amino acids. V shed 5 bases and J 3 bases; nucleotides not matched to a gene: 11. In germline, CDR1 is SGHDN, CDR2 FVKESK.

J is TRBJ2-2 and V is TRBV5-4; tentatively, D is TRBD1 or TRBD2 (5 bases each). V lost 4 bases, J lost 2 bases, and 9 bases lay in between. CDR1 is SGHNT, CDR2 YYREEE, per germline (reference sequence). This CDR3 is built from 14 residues. The CDR3 DNA sequence: TGTGCCAGCAGCCTGGGACCAAACACCGGGGAGCTGTTTTTT. Translation: CASSLGPNTGELFF.

The gene calls are TRBV11-2 and TRBJ2-1, with 12 bases identical to TRBD2. Germline assignment: CDR1 SGHAT and CDR2 FQNNGV. With V trimmed by 1 base and J by 4 bases, 11 bases remained unmatched. CDR3 length: 19 amino acids. CDR3 bases: TGTGCCAGCAGCTTAGGGGAACTAGCGGGGGGTTCGATATACAATGAGCAGTTCTTC. Protein: CASSLGELAGGSIYNEQFF.

In nucleotides, the CDR3 is TGTGCCAGCAGCTTTGGCACAGGGGTGTCAGATACGCAGTATTTT. Translating gives CASSFGTGVSDTQYF. The rearrangement joins TRBV7-6 to TRBJ2-3; 7 nucleotides line up with TRBD1. Germline V gene data show CDR1 as SGHVS and CDR2 as FNYEAQ. The CDR3 is 15 amino acids. J gave up 4 bases and V 3 bases, and 7 bases lay outside the gene matches.

The V and J genes are TRBV5-1 and TRBJ2-2; tentative D call: TRBD2 (6 bases). In germline, CDR1 is SGHRS, CDR2 YFSETQ. V dropped 0 bases and J dropped 1 base, with 10 bases sitting between them. CDR3 length equals 16 residues. CDR3: CASSLDPGVNTGELFF. CDR3 DNA: TGCGCCAGCAGCTTGGATCCGGGGGTGAACACCGGGGAGCTGTTTTTT. The entire variable domain, with the rest obtained from reference TRBV5-1 and TRBJ2-2, is as follows: KAGVTQTPRYLIKTRGQQVTLSCSPISGHRSVSWYQQTPGQGLQFLFEYFSETQRNKGNFPGRFSGRQFSNSRSEMNVSTLELGDSALYLCASSLDPGVNTGELFFGEGSRLTVL.

This rearrangement joins TRBV6-5 to TRBJ2-1; the match to TRBD2 covers 8 bases. The CDR3 covers 15 residues. Trimming took 5 bases from V and 7 from J; bases not matched to a gene: 10. Germline CDR1 and CDR2: MNHEY and SVGAGI. CDR3 in amino acids: CASSRAGASVNEQFF. CDR3 sequence (DNA): TGTGCCAGCAGTCGAGCGGGAGCATCGGTGAATGAGCAGTTCTTC.

V and J are TRBV27 and TRBJ1-4, with 7 bases fitting TRBD1. The CDR3 covers 15 residues. Germline assignment: CDR1 MNHEY and CDR2 SMNVEV (reference sequence). V shed 6 bases, J shed 4 bases, and the junction held 8 bases outside the gene matches. The CDR3 loop reads CASSDTGVYNEKLFF. CDR3 in DNA: TGTGCCAGCAGCGACACAGGGGTGTATAATGAAAAACTGTTTTTT.

The rearrangement uses TRBV5-4 and TRBJ2-5, with 8 bases identical to TRBD1. J was trimmed by 7 bases and V by 3 bases; bases with no gene match: 5. CDR3 length: 13 amino acids. CDR1 and CDR2 from the germline V gene are SGHNT and YYREEE (reference sequence). CDR3 coding DNA: TGTGCCAGCAGCTCGGACAGGGCGGGGACCCAGTACTTC. Translated, it gives CASSSDRAGTQYF.

This clone has a handful of counts. The genes are TRBV5-1 and TRBJ2-7, with a possible D match to TRBD2 (5 bases). Germline-derived CDR1 and CDR2 are SGHRS and YFSETQ. This CDR3 comprises 12 residues. Deletions cut 1 base from V and 5 bases from J, with 7 bases between. CDR3: CASSLFGDEQYF. CDR3 DNA: TGCGCCAGCAGCTTGTTCGGGGACGAGCAGTACTTC.

This clone was counted a few times. J is TRBJ2-7 and V is TRBV5-1; 10 positions match TRBD1. Unmatched junction bases numbered 10, after V lost 4 bases and J lost 3 bases. Per the germline V gene, CDR1 is SGHRS and CDR2 is YFSETQ. This CDR3 has 16 residues. The CDR3 sequence is CASSPGTGVVFYEQYF. For the CDR3, the DNA is TGCGCCAGCAGCCCCGGGACAGGGGTTGTCTTCTACGAGCAGTACTTC.

The rearrangement links TRBV13 to TRBJ1-1; unclear D gene. CDR3 length: 13 amino acids. Germline lookup yields CDR1 PRHDT and CDR2 FYEKMQ (reference sequence). Between the trimmed V and J ends, which lost 5 bases and 6 bases, there was a span of 13 bases. The DNA for the CDR3 is TGTGCCAGCAGCCCCCGCTCACGGGCTGAAGCTTTCTTT. Translated, it gives CASSPRSRAEAFF.

This chain joins TRBV2 and TRBJ2-5, with D unresolved. The CDR3 is 14 residues long. Germline values: CDR1 SNHLY, CDR2 FYNNEI. V was cut by 1 base and J by 5 bases, with 11 bases left in between. The CDR3 is CASSEEGPSETQYF. CDR3 coding DNA: TGTGCCAGCAGTGAAGAGGGCCCGAGTGAGACCCAGTACTTC.

This clone was observed a handful of times. The chain carries TRBV5-6 and TRBJ2-7, with 8 bases aligning to TRBD1. This CDR3 is 15 amino acids long. The V gene end was trimmed by 3 bases and the J gene end by 1 base; junction bases not matched to a gene: 6. Per the germline V gene, CDR1 is SGHDT and CDR2 is YYEEEE. CDR3 coding DNA: TGTGCCAGCAGCTCGGACAGGGATTATTCCTACGAGCAGTACTTC. Protein product: CASSSDRDYSYEQYF.

The chain combines TRBV27 with TRBJ2-2; 8 nucleotides agree with TRBD1. V shed 2 bases and J 6 bases; nucleotides not matched to a gene: 5. The CDR3 is 15 amino acids. In germline, CDR1 is MNHEY, CDR2 SMNVEV (reference sequence). CDR3 DNA sequence: TGTGCCAGCAGTTTAGGGCAGGGGGCGGCCGGGGAGCTGTTTTTT. It specifies CASSLGQGAAGELFF.

The chain uses TRBV7-9 and TRBJ2-1; D may be TRBD2 (6 bases). The V end was cut by 1 base, the J end by 7 bases, with 14 bases between. The germline CDR1 and CDR2 sequences are SEHNR and FQNEAQ (reference sequence). CDR3 length: 15 amino acids. In DNA, the CDR3 is TGTGCCAGCAGCTTAGGGGACTGGGATGGGAATGAGCAGTTCTTC. It translates to CASSLGDWDGNEQFF.

The genes are TRBV5-4 and TRBJ2-1; 11 bases line up with TRBD2. With V trimmed by 0 bases and J by 5 bases, 4 bases remained unmatched. Germline CDR1 is SGHNT and CDR2 is YYREEE (reference sequence). CDR3 length equals 16 residues. The CDR3 DNA reads as TGTGCCAGCAGCTTGGGGGGGACTAGCGGAAACAATGAGCAGTTCTTC. This encodes CASSLGGTSGNNEQFF.

The rearrangement joins TRBV5-1 to TRBJ2-2; TRBD2 agrees at 8 bases. Germline loops: CDR1 SGHRS, CDR2 YFSETQ. Trimming at V came to 5 bases and at J to 3 bases, leaving 18 bases not matched to a gene. CDR3 length: 19 residues. CDR3 in amino acids: CASRRDSGDFTMDTGELFF. CDR3 coding DNA: TGCGCCAGCAGACGAGATAGCGGGGATTTTACTATGGACACCGGGGAGCTGTTTTTT. Full variable domain (missing parts from reference TRBV5-1 and TRBJ2-2): KAGVTQTPRYLIKTRGQQVTLSCSPISGHRSVSWYQQTPGQGLQFLFEYFSETQRNKGNFPGRFSGRQFSNSRSEMNVSTLELGDSALYLCASRRDSGDFTMDTGELFFGEGSRLTVL.

This clone is labeled as medium-sized (0.01 to 0.1%). This chain joins TRBV19 and TRBJ1-1; D is unclear. V was trimmed by 8 bases and J by 12 bases, leaving 13 bases between them. CDR1 is LNHDA, CDR2 SQIVND, per germline (reference sequence). This CDR3 comprises 10 residues. CDR3 nucleotides: TGTGCCAGTGGAAAGTCTGGGACTTTCTTT. Its translation: CASGKSGTFF.

The chain carries TRBV9 and TRBJ2-2; 7 bases agree with TRBD1. This CDR3 is built from 13 residues. V trimming: 3 bases; J trimming: 4 bases; junction bases outside the gene matches: 0. The V gene's germline CDR1 is SGDLS and CDR2 YYNGEE. The DNA of the CDR3 is TGTGCCAGCAGCGAGGGGGCCACCGGGGAGCTGTTTTTT. Its protein product is CASSEGATGELFF.

The rearrangement uses TRBV10-3 and TRBJ1-4; D remains unclear. Looked up from germline, CDR1 is ENHRY and CDR2 is SYGVKD. The CDR3 has 16 amino acids. V was trimmed by 5 bases and J by 0 bases, leaving 13 bases between them. The CDR3: CAISNNGFATNEKLFF. Here the CDR3 DNA reads TGTGCCATCAGTAACAACGGTTTTGCAACTAATGAAAAACTGTTTTTT.

This clone showed up just a few times. V usage is TRBV2 and J usage is TRBJ1-5; D unresolved. Trimming stripped 4 bases from V and 4 bases from J, with 11 bases between. Germline CDR1 SNHLY, CDR2 FYNNEI. The CDR3 length is 14 residues. The CDR3 DNA is TGTGCCAGCAGTGGGGCAGGAATTAATCAGCCCCAGCATTTT. This translates into CASSGAGINQPQHF.

The rearrangement links TRBV7-7 to TRBJ2-2; 10 bases are shared with TRBD2. Germline CDR1 and CDR2: SSHAT and FNYEAQ (reference sequence). V lost 5 bases to trimming and J lost 4 bases; unmatched junction nucleotides: 4. This CDR3 is 15 amino acids long. The CDR3 bases are TGTGCCAGCAGCCCCTTAGCGGGGGGCACCGGGGAGCTGTTTTTT. Translated: CASSPLAGGTGELFF.

This clone was seen just once. The gene calls are TRBV5-1 and TRBJ2-3; D uncertain. The CDR3 loop spans 14 amino acids. Between the trimmed V and J ends, which lost 0 bases and 5 bases, there was a span of 10 bases. Germline V gene data show CDR1 as SGHRS and CDR2 as YFSETQ. CDR3 sequence (DNA): TGCGCCAGCAGCTTGGGTAGGCTTTTAGATACGCAGTATTTT. Its translation is CASSLGRLLDTQYF.

In nucleotides, the CDR3 is TGTGCCATCAGCTCGACTAGCGGGAGTTCCAATGAGCAGTTCTTC. Translation: CAISSTSGSSNEQFF. This chain connects TRBV10-3 to TRBJ2-1; 12 positions match TRBD2. The germline V gene has CDR1 ENHRY and CDR2 SYGVKD. The J segment lost 6 bases and the V segment lost 6 bases, leaving 6 bases of the junction unmatched. The CDR3 spans 15 residues.

CDR3 DNA: TGTGCCACCAGCAGGGACGGGACAGGGGGCACTGAAGCTTTCTTT. Its translation: CATSRDGTGGTEAFF. J is TRBJ1-1 and V is TRBV15; 11 nucleotides match TRBD1. V lost 3 bases and J lost 4; bases outside the gene matches: 4. The CDR3 has 15 residues. Germline CDR1 reads LNHNV; CDR2 reads YYDKDF (reference sequence).

This clone came up a few times. The rearrangement links TRBV5-4 to TRBJ2-5; 10 bases are shared with TRBD1. The CDR3 runs 15 residues. Germline V gives CDR1 SGHNT, CDR2 YYREEE (reference sequence). The V gene end was trimmed by 4 bases and the J gene end by 3 bases; junction bases not matched to a gene: 6. For the CDR3, the DNA is TGTGCCAGCAGCCCGACAGGGGGCAGGAAAGAGACCCAGTACTTC. Its translation: CASSPTGGRKETQYF.

The rearrangement uses TRBV7-9 and TRBJ1-2; no reliable D call. The CDR3 spans 16 residues. With 0 bases removed from V and 1 base from J, the gap between germline ends came to 12 bases. CDR1 and CDR2 from the germline V gene are SEHNR and FQNEAQ (reference sequence). The CDR3 here is CASSLALGGFNYGYTF. CDR3 coding DNA: TGTGCCAGCAGCTTAGCGCTGGGAGGGTTTAACTATGGCTACACCTTC. The full variable domain, rest sourced from reference TRBV7-9 and TRBJ1-2, is DTGVSQNPRHKITKRGQNVTFRCDPISEHNRLYWYRQTLGQGPEFLTYFQNEAQLEKSRLLSDRFSAERPKGSFSTLEIQRTEQGDSAMYLCASSLALGGFNYGYTFGSGTRLTVV.

The chain carries TRBV28 and TRBJ1-1; no reliable D call. The CDR3 contains 13 residues. Trimming cost V 6 bases and J 6 bases, with 14 bases left between them. CDR1 and CDR2 from the germline V gene are MDHEN and SYDVKM. The CDR3 nucleotides are TGTGCCAGCAGCGCGTTCCACGGCCCTGAAGCTTTCTTT. It is translated as CASSAFHGPEAFF. Complete variable domain (other parts from reference TRBV28 and TRBJ1-1): DVKVTQSSRYLVKRTGEKVFLECVQDMDHENMFWYRQDPGLGLRLIYFSYDVKMKEKGDIPEGYSVSREKKERFSLILESASTNQTSMYLCASSAFHGPEAFFGQGTRLTVV.

The CDR3 reads CASSLGADTQYF. In nucleotides, the CDR3 is TGTGCCAGCAGCTTAGGGGCAGATACGCAGTATTTT. This chain uses TRBV7-3 with TRBJ2-3; D not certain. Looked up from germline, CDR1 is SGHTA and CDR2 is FQGTGA. V lost 2 bases and J lost 4, with 4 bases in between. This CDR3 comprises 12 residues.